This is a list of T cell receptor beta chains from one sample in a study of blood T cell repertoires in COVID-19. Here immunoSEQ multiplex PCR was the method, and the copy in TCRdb shows in-frame clones only, minus some. This sample has 150,000 to 200,000 clones, with 82% found just once. The sequenced sample was peripheral blood. The receptor set was obtained from an older woman with acute or convalescent COVID-19. Both conserved end residues are part of each CDR3. D genes are given only for firm matches. Clone sizes are given selectively: once, few, many, or a class where the clone is expanded.

D	size	J	length	V	DNA	CDR3
.	.	TRBJ2-3	14	TRBV18	TGTGCCAGCTCACCCCGGGGGATTGCAGATACGCAGTATTTT	CASSPRGIADTQYF
.	.	TRBJ2-7	13	TRBV5-4	TGTGCCAGCAGCGGGGGCGTTTTTTACGAGCAGTACTTC	CASSGGVFYEQYF
.	few	TRBJ1-2	14	TRBV6-6	TGTGCCAGCAGTTACTCGCGGGGTAACTATGGCTACACCTTC	CASSYSRGNYGYTF
.	.	TRBJ1-2	12	TRBV28	TGTGCCATTCCCGAGGGTTCCTATGGCTACACCTTC	CAIPEGSYGYTF
.	.	TRBJ2-5	15	TRBV5-1	TGCGCCAGCAGCTCCGGACAGCGGTACCAAGAGACCCAGTACTTC	CASSSGQRYQETQYF
.	.	TRBJ1-1	13	TRBV30	TGTGCCTGGAGATTAGACAGGAACACTGAAGCTTTCTTT	CAWRLDRNTEAFF
.	.	TRBJ1-3	18	TRBV7-3	TGTGCCAGCAGCTTTAGAGTGGGCAGGGGAAGCTCTGGAAACACCATATATTTT	CASSFRVGRGSSGNTIYF
.	.	TRBJ2-7	10	TRBV29-1	TGCAGCGCTGGGACTGACGAGCAGTACTTC	CSAGTDEQYF
.	.	TRBJ1-6	15	TRBV6-2/TRBV6-3	TGTGCCAGCAGTTACTTCACAGGTGGGAATTCACCCCTCCACTTT	CASSYFTGGNSPLHF
.	once	TRBJ2-3	14	TRBV5-6	TGTGCCAGCAGCCCAGGACTGATCGCAGATACGCAGTATTTT	CASSPGLIADTQYF
.	.	TRBJ1-1	14	TRBV19	TGTGCCAGCCGTCGCGGAGAGGTGAACACTGAAGCTTTCTTT	CASRRGEVNTEAFF
.	.	TRBJ2-1	14	TRBV7-2	TGTGCCAGCAGCTTCCGAGACAGGCACAATGAGCAGTTCTTC	CASSFRDRHNEQFF
TRBD1	.	TRBJ1-5	14	TRBV7-6	TGTGCCAGCAGTGAGGGGGCGGGCAATCAGCCCCAGCATTTT	CASSEGAGNQPQHF
TRBD2	.	TRBJ2-2	16	TRBV7-2	TGTGCCAGCAGCTCCACTAGCGGGAGGGCCACCGGGGAGCTGTTTTTT	CASSSTSGRATGELFF
TRBD2	.	TRBJ2-1	14	TRBV30	TGTGCCTCGACCGGGACTAGCGGCCTCAATGAGCAGTTCTTC	CASTGTSGLNEQFF
.	.	TRBJ2-7	14	TRBV6-5	TGTGCCAGCAGAGTAAATCAGGGCTCCTACGAGCAGTACTTC	CASRVNQGSYEQYF
TRBD1	.	TRBJ2-7	15	TRBV3-1/TRBV3-2	TGTGCCAGCAGCCCCGGACAGGGGGTCTCCTACGAGCAGTACTTC	CASSPGQGVSYEQYF
.	.	TRBJ2-1	16	TRBV18	TGTGCCAGCTCACAACGGAGCGGAAACCTGGGGTATGAGCAGTTCTTC	CASSQRSGNLGYEQFF
TRBD1	few	TRBJ1-2	12	TRBV23-1	TGCGCCAGCGTCAGGGGGGACTATGGCTACACCTTC	CASVRGDYGYTF
.	.	TRBJ1-1	13	TRBV11-1	TGTGCCAGCAACCAGAACACGAACACTGAAGCTTTCTTT	CASNQNTNTEAFF
.	few	TRBJ1-6	14	TRBV4-1	TGCGCCAGCAGCCAAGGACAGTTTAATTCACCCCTCCACTTT	CASSQGQFNSPLHF
TRBD2	.	TRBJ2-1	16	TRBV24-1	TGTGCCACCAGTGATCCTAGCGGGAGGGCCATAGATGAGCAGTTCTTC	CATSDPSGRAIDEQFF
TRBD2	.	TRBJ2-3	15	TRBV27	TGTGCCAGCAGTCTCGGACTAGCTAGGACAGATACGCAGTATTTT	CASSLGLARTDTQYF
.	.	TRBJ1-1	13	TRBV14	TGTGCCAGCAGCCTTAACGGGGTCACTGAAGCTTTCTTT	CASSLNGVTEAFF
TRBD2	.	TRBJ2-2	15	TRBV5-4	TGTGCCAGCAGGGCCGGGACTAGCGTAACCGGGGAGCTGTTTTTT	CASRAGTSVTGELFF
.	.	TRBJ1-3	18	TRBV6-2/TRBV6-3	TGTGCCAGCAGTTACTCGACTTTCTTACAAGGCTCTGGAAACACCATATATTTT	CASSYSTFLQGSGNTIYF
.	.	TRBJ2-5	13	TRBV5-6	TGTGCCAGCAGCTTGATGGGCGAAGAGACCCAGTACTTC	CASSLMGEETQYF
.	.	TRBJ2-7	15	TRBV27	TGTGCCAGCAGCCCCCCGACGGGGTTAGTCCACGAGCAGTACTTC	CASSPPTGLVHEQYF
TRBD1	.	TRBJ1-3	15	TRBV29-1	TGCAGCGTTGGCCTGGGACAGGGACATGGAAACACCATATATTTT	CSVGLGQGHGNTIYF
TRBD1	.	TRBJ2-5	15	TRBV4-3	TGCGCCAGCAGCCAACGGGGACAGGGGATAGAGACCCAGTACTTC	CASSQRGQGIETQYF
.	.	TRBJ2-2	12	TRBV28	TGTGCCAGCAGCACGAACACCGGGGAGCTGTTTTTT	CASSTNTGELFF
.	.	TRBJ2-7	13	TRBV13	TGTGCCAGCAGCTTAGGGCAGTCCTACGAGCAGTACTTC	CASSLGQSYEQYF
.	.	TRBJ2-1	18	TRBV14	TGTGCCAGCAGCCATCCTCGGGGGACTCCTCTCCCTTACAATGAGCAGTTCTTC	CASSHPRGTPLPYNEQFF